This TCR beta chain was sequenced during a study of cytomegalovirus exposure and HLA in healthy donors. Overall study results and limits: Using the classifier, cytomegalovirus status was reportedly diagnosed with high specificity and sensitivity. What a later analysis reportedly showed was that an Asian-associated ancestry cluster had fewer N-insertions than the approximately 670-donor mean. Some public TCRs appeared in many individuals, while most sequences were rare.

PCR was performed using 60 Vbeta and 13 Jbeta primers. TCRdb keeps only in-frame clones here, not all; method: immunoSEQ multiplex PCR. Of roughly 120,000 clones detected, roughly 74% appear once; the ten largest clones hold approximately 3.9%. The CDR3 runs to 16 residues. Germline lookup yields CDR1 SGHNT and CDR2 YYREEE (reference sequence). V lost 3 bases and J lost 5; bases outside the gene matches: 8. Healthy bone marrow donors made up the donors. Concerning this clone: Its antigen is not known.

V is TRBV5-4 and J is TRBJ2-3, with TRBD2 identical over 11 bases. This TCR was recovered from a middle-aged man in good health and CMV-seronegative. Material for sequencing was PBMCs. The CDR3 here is CASSSEGTSGIDTQYF. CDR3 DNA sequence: TGTGCCAGCAGCTCTGAAGGGACTAGCGGAATAGATACGCAGTATTTT.